The present TCR beta chain was sequenced within a study of tumor-infiltrating lymphocytes in localized non-small cell lung cancer. In the study overall: Patients included smokers and never-smokers with various histologies, some sampled after neoadjuvant chemotherapy. Findings of the study overall: Technical variation could not be separated from intratumor heterogeneity here. T-cell fraction did not differ between immunotypes IM1 and IM2. Not all patients were TCR sequenced, owing to tissue quantity.

Libraries were prepared by immunoSEQ multiplex PCR; TCRdb keeps only in-frame clonotypes and omits some of them. The table lists around 13,000 clones, around four fifths of them singletons, with 13% to 15% in the top ten. On this clone: Its matching antigen is unknown.

Germline CDR1 SEHNR, CDR2 FQNEAQ (reference sequence). The CDR3 sequence is 12 residues long. V gave up 5 bases and J gave up 7 bases, with 9 bases separating them. The genes are TRBV7-9 and TRBJ1-5; D unresolved. The origin of this receptor is a human donor with non-small cell lung cancer. Sequencing was carried out using uninvolved lung tissue not adjacent to the tumor. The CDR3 here is CASSQDGQPQHF. The CDR3 DNA follows: TGTGCCAGCAGCCAAGACGGCCAGCCCCAGCATTTT.